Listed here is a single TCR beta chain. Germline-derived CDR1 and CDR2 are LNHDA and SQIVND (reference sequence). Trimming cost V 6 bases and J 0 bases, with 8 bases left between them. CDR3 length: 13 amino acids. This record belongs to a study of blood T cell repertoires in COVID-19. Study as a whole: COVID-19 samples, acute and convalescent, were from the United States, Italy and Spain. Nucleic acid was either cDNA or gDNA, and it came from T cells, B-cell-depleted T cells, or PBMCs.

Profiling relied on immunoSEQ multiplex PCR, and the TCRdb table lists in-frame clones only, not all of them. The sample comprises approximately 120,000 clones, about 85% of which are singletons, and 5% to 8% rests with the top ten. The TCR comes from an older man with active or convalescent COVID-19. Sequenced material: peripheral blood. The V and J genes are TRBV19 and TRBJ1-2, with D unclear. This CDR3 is CASRPRANYGYTF. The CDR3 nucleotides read TGTGCCAGTAGACCCCGCGCTAACTATGGCTACACCTTC.